The clone carrying this T cell receptor (beta chain) was observed once. From germline, CDR1 is SQVTM and CDR2 ANQGSEA. V lost 1 base and J lost 7; bases outside the gene matches: 8. The CDR3 length is 15 residues. This sample was included in a study of blood T cell repertoires in COVID-19. Study details: T cells, B-cell-depleted T cells, or PBMCs provided the cDNA or gDNA that served as material.

The protocol was immunoSEQ multiplex PCR, while the TCRdb copy is restricted to in-frame clones and leaves out a portion. The top ten hold about 1.3% of the sample, which has approximately 72,000 clones, roughly nine tenths seen once. The TCR comes from a man aged 55-75 years with acute or convalescent COVID-19. The chain recombines TRBV29-1 with TRBJ1-2, with 11 bases lining up with TRBD1. The sequencing sample was made of peripheral blood. The CDR3 loop is CSVEGVRGQGGGYTF. The CDR3 coding sequence is TGCAGCGTTGAAGGAGTAAGGGGACAGGGGGGTGGCTACACCTTC.